The T cell receptor (beta chain) described here comes from a study of cytomegalovirus exposure and HLA in healthy donors. Profiled with immunoSEQ multiplex PCR; TCRdb holds only in-frame clones, not every one. The sample consists of fewer than 130,000 clones, about nine tenths of them appearing once. In germline, CDR1 is MNHEY, CDR2 SVGAGI. The CDR3 runs to 14 residues. The germline V and J ends were trimmed by 4 bases and 2 bases, with 9 bases remaining between them. The V and J genes are TRBV6-5 and TRBJ1-5; no clear D gene. Sequencing used PBMCs. The sequence derives from a woman between 18 and 30 years old in good health and CMV-seronegative. CDR3: CASSSGVGNQPQHF. The CDR3 DNA follows: TGTGCCAGCAGTTCGGGTGTGGGCAATCAGCCCCAGCATTTT.